Included here is one T cell receptor beta chain sequence, with context. Its antigen is not identified. Germline V CDR1 and CDR2: GTSNPN, SVGIG (reference sequence). With 0 bases removed from V and 0 bases from J, the gap between germline ends came to 9 bases. The CDR3 is 15 amino acids. Sequenced by immunoSEQ multiplex PCR; TCRdb stores in-frame clones only, minus some. Of 200,000 or so clones listed, 80% to 90% are singletons. This record comes from a study of T cell responses to AZD1222 COVID-19 vaccine. Study-wide results and limits: Among those given AZD1222, only 6 or 7 were seropositive at baseline. Along spike, vaccine-associated CD4 TCRs were found throughout, with dominance at 160-218 and 743-854. Within unmutated variant regions lay the reported targets of nearly half of spike-specific TCRs. Donors were mostly white British, more females; clonal diversity possibly underestimated.

The sequence came from an adult in good health. V gene TRBV30 combines with J gene TRBJ1-3; no clear D. The input for sequencing was peripheral blood, taken on day 0 of MenACWY control vaccination. The CDR3 coding sequence is TGTGCCTGGAGTGTTGGCGGGAACTCTGGAAACACCATATATTTT. Its translation: CAWSVGGNSGNTIYF.